This T cell receptor (beta chain) was recovered during a study of T cell clonality in common variable immunodeficiency. Findings and caveats of the study: What drives increased CVID clonality needs T cell subpopulation sequencing. In common variable immunodeficiency, TCR beta chains reportedly carried fewer deletions and N-nucleotide insertions. Repertoire-complication correlations in CVID were limited by patient heterogeneity.

The CDR3 totals 14 residues. Germline lookup yields CDR1 SGHRS and CDR2 YFSETQ. Trimming pared 2 bases from V and 2 bases from J, leaving 11 bases between. CVID subjects had received replacement immunoglobulin for at least one year. The repertoire was sequenced with immunoSEQ multiplex PCR; TCRdb's copy has only in-frame clones and lacks some. The record shows 25,000 to 30,000 clones for this sample, with no singletons present. With regard to this clone: Its antigen is unidentified. The CDR3 end falls 3 residues outside the read, so it is completed with the germline J gene.

Material for sequencing was peripheral blood mononuclear cells. The chain couples TRBV5-1 to TRBJ2-7; D is unresolved. The receptor was derived from a human donor with common variable immunodeficiency. CDR3 in amino acids: CASSFGAHTYEQYF. The CDR3 DNA, read in part, is TGCGCCAGCAGCTTCGGAGCGCACACCTACGAG.